The next 24 T cell receptor beta chains were all read from a single sample in a study of T cell repertoires in cytomegalovirus infection (dated by TCRdb to between 2018 and 2021). The listed sequencing device is Illumina HiSeq 1500. TCRdb redid the processing of the public reads, applying fastp at Q25 and MiXCR, and retained in-frame beta chains. CDR3 protein sequences are deduplicated, and each keeps its most common genes and DNA. Across this sample there are more than 400,000 distinct CDR3 sequences, with approximately 26% seen only once. The ten largest clones capture about 12% of the sample. The sample consisted of PBMCs. The receptors derive from a human donor in good health (CMV status not recorded). Some clones in this sample may be carry-over from other donors' samples.

J is TRBJ2-2 and V is TRBV19, with D maybe TRBD1 (6 bases). Trimming took 7 bases from V and 4 from J, leaving 10 bases between them. This CDR3 contains 13 residues. Germline V CDR1 and CDR2: LNHDA, SQIVND (reference sequence). The CDR3 protein is CASTVGATGELFF. CDR3 DNA: TGTGCCAGTACCGTGGGGGCCACCGGGGAGCTGTTTTTT.

J is TRBJ1-5 and V is TRBV10-1, with D perhaps matching TRBD1 (6 bases). V gave up 5 bases and J gave up 4 bases, with 12 bases separating them. The CDR3 totals 14 residues. Per germline, CDR1 WNHNN and CDR2 SYGVQD (reference sequence). The CDR3 DNA sequence: TGCGCCAGCAGTCAGGGGAGTGGGAATCAGCCCCAGCATTTT. This encodes CASSQGSGNQPQHF.

This chain uses TRBV7-6 with TRBJ2-2; 9 bases align to TRBD2. In germline, CDR1 is SGHVS, CDR2 FNYEAQ. V shed 4 bases and J 5 bases; nucleotides not matched to a gene: 5. The CDR3 spans 15 residues. In DNA form, the CDR3 reads TGTGCCAGCAGCTCGATAGCGGGAGAAACCGGGGAGCTGTTTTTT. Translating it yields CASSSIAGETGELFF.

This rearrangement joins TRBV19 to TRBJ1-1, with TRBD1 as a possible D gene (5 bases). From germline, CDR1 is LNHDA and CDR2 SQIVND (reference sequence). The CDR3 contains 14 residues. The V end was cut by 5 bases, the J end by 4 bases, with 14 bases between. CDR3 in amino acids: CASSLIQGTTEAFF. The CDR3 nucleotides are TGTGCCAGTAGTCTTATACAAGGGACCACTGAAGCTTTCTTT. Full variable domain (rest looked up from reference TRBV19 and TRBJ1-1): DGGITQSPKYLFRKEGQNVTLSCEQNLNHDAMYWYRQDPGQGLRLIYYSQIVNDFQKGDIAEGYSVSREKKESFPLTVTSAQKNPTAFYLCASSLIQGTTEAFFGQGTRLTVV.

This clonotype was picked up a small number of times. The chain joins TRBV12-3 or TRBV12-4 to TRBJ2-6, with 9 bases aligning to TRBD1. The CDR3 covers 21 residues. The V gene end was trimmed by 6 bases and the J gene end by 0 bases; junction bases not matched to a gene: 18. The CDR3 sequence is CASSSYKTVPGQGSGANVLTF. The CDR3 nucleotides are TGTGCCAGCAGCTCATACAAAACGGTCCCGGGACAGGGCTCTGGGGCCAACGTCCTGACTTTC.

This sequence joins TRBV7-9 and TRBJ2-1; 7 positions match TRBD2. CDR1 is SEHNR and CDR2 is FQNEAQ in the germline V gene (reference sequence). This CDR3 is 16 amino acids long. V trimming: 6 bases; J trimming: 3 bases; junction bases outside the gene matches: 11. CDR3 amino acids: CASSSTSSGNYNEQFF. The CDR3 DNA reads TGTGCCAGCAGTTCCACATCTAGCGGAAACTACAATGAGCAGTTCTTC.

There are a few counts of this clonotype. For the CDR3, the DNA is TGTGCCACCAGCAGAGTTCGGCTAGCGGACCACTACGAGCAGTACTTC. It yields the protein CATSRVRLADHYEQYF. This chain links TRBV15 with TRBJ2-7; 7 positions match TRBD2. The CDR3 contains 16 residues. The germline V gene has CDR1 LNHNV and CDR2 YYDKDF (reference sequence). After removal of 1 base from V and 3 bases from J, the junction contained 9 bases not matched to a gene.

There are a few counts of this clonotype. V usage is TRBV29-1 and J usage is TRBJ1-2, with D uncertain. This CDR3 region has 12 residues. V was clipped by 4 bases and J by 4 bases, with 10 bases between them. In germline, CDR1 is SQVTM, CDR2 ANQGSEA. The CDR3 spells CSVVAEGYGYTF. The DNA of the CDR3 is TGCAGCGTTGTAGCGGAAGGCTATGGCTACACCTTC.

Only a few counts were recorded for this clonotype. The rearrangement links TRBV25-1 to TRBJ2-2, with 9 bases identical to TRBD2. The CDR3 loop spans 16 amino acids. Trimming took 2 bases from V and 5 from J; bases not matched to a gene: 6. CDR1 is MGHDK, CDR2 SYGVNS, per germline. CDR3 amino acids: CASSERAGGWTGELFF. Here the CDR3 DNA reads TGTGCCAGCAGTGAACGAGCGGGAGGTTGGACCGGGGAGCTGTTTTTT.

The chain is built from TRBV19 and TRBJ1-1; 7 bases agree with TRBD1. Germline trimming cut 6 bases from V and 4 bases from J; bases unmatched to any gene: 8. The CDR3 extends over 14 amino acids. Germline V gives CDR1 LNHDA, CDR2 SQIVND (reference sequence). This chain's CDR3 is CASRKSTGSTEAFF. CDR3 coding DNA: TGTGCCAGTAGAAAGTCGACAGGGAGCACTGAAGCTTTCTTT.

This rearrangement joins TRBV29-1 to TRBJ2-7; the match to TRBD1 covers 8 bases. Trimming cost V 2 bases and J 5 bases; bases outside gene matches: 8. Germline lookup yields CDR1 SQVTM and CDR2 ANQGSEA. The CDR3 is made up of 14 amino acids. This CDR3 reads CSVEFRGQDNEQYF. In nucleotides, the CDR3 is TGCAGCGTTGAATTCAGGGGGCAAGACAACGAGCAGTACTTC.

This chain uses TRBV4-1 with TRBJ2-5; D may be TRBD2 (5 bases). The V end lost 8 bases, the J end lost 4 bases, and 20 bases lay between the germline ends. The CDR3 sequence is 15 residues long. Germline-derived CDR1 and CDR2 are MGHRA and YSYEKL. CDR3 in amino acids: CASSGRTGGPETQYF. In nucleotides, the CDR3 is TGCGCCAGCTCAGGCCGGACTGGCGGTCCAGAGACCCAGTACTTC.

This clonotype was seen a handful of times. The chain uses TRBV12-3 or TRBV12-4 and TRBJ2-1; 8 bases align to TRBD2. V lost 6 bases to trimming and J lost 8 bases; unmatched junction nucleotides: 15. The CDR3 has 16 amino acids. The CDR3 DNA sequence: TGTGCCAGCAGACACTCTCCGGGACTAGGTCCCCATGAGCAGTTCTTC. Its protein product is CASRHSPGLGPHEQFF.

The chain employs TRBV19 and TRBJ2-1, with D tentatively TRBD2 (5 bases). This CDR3 is built from 14 residues. Trimming removed 9 bases from V and 6 bases from J, with 18 bases in between. Germline-derived CDR1 and CDR2 are LNHDA and SQIVND (reference sequence). CDR3 in amino acids: CASLSPGFRNEQFF. In nucleotides, the CDR3 is TGTGCCAGCCTCTCGCCGGGGTTCCGCAATGAGCAGTTCTTC.

This clonotype came up a few times. This rearrangement joins TRBV30 to TRBJ1-5, with D possibly being TRBD1 (6 bases). Germline CDR1 reads GTSNPN; CDR2 reads SVGIG (reference sequence). V dropped 0 bases and J dropped 9 bases, with 18 bases sitting between them. This CDR3 comprises 15 residues. In nucleotides, the CDR3 is TGTGCCTGGAGTGTTGGGACAACGGTGTCTCGGCCCCAGCATTTT. Its protein product is CAWSVGTTVSRPQHF.

This clonotype appeared many times. The chain couples TRBV12-3 or TRBV12-4 to TRBJ2-2, with D perhaps matching TRBD1 (5 bases). V shed 6 bases and J shed 8 bases, with 13 bases lying between them. The CDR3 loop spans 13 amino acids. The CDR3 bases are TGTGCCAGCAGCCCAGGGCCCGGAGGGGAGCTGTTTTTT. It yields the protein CASSPGPGGELFF.

The chain links TRBV5-4 to TRBJ2-1; D might be TRBD2 (5 bases). There are 12 residues in the CDR3. Looked up from germline, CDR1 is SGHNT and CDR2 is YYREEE (reference sequence). V lost 4 bases to trimming and J lost 10 bases, with 12 bases between them. CDR3 bases: TGTGCCAGCAGCCGTTGGGTAGCGGAGCAGTTCTTC. Encoded protein: CASSRWVAEQFF.

This clonotype was observed a handful of times. The rearrangement joins TRBV4-1 to TRBJ1-1; no firm D call. The CDR3 runs 13 residues. Per germline, CDR1 MGHRA and CDR2 YSYEKL. V was cut by 2 bases and J by 3 bases, with 7 bases left in between. Written as DNA, the CDR3 is TGCGCCAGCAGCCAATTTCTTTACACTGAAGCTTTCTTT. Protein product: CASSQFLYTEAFF.

This clonotype was detected only a few times. The chain joins TRBV19 to TRBJ1-1, with D uncertain. Germline CDR1 LNHDA, CDR2 SQIVND (reference sequence). The CDR3 has 14 amino acids. V shed 5 bases and J shed 3 bases, with 13 bases lying between them. The CDR3 reads CASSQKRRDTEAFF. DNA of the CDR3: TGTGCCAGTAGTCAAAAGCGGAGGGACACTGAAGCTTTCTTT.

This clonotype has just a few counts. This sequence joins TRBV5-1 and TRBJ2-1; D not certain. The length of the CDR3 is 13 residues. Germline V lookup: CDR1 SGHRS, CDR2 YFSETQ. The V end lost 5 bases, the J end lost 0 bases, and 6 bases lay between the germline ends. For the CDR3, the DNA is TGCGCCAGCAGAAGCGTCTCCTACAATGAGCAGTTCTTC. Encoded protein: CASRSVSYNEQFF.

This clonotype has at least ten counts. This chain links TRBV7-2 with TRBJ1-4, with 7 bases matching TRBD1. The V and J ends lost 2 bases and 5 bases, in that order; junction bases with no gene match: 2. The germline V gene has CDR1 SGHTA and CDR2 FQGNSA. The CDR3 is 14 amino acids. CDR3 coding DNA: TGTGCCAGCAGCTTAAGACAGGGCAATGAAAAACTGTTTTTT. It translates to CASSLRQGNEKLFF.

This clonotype came up a few times. The chain uses TRBV2 and TRBJ1-5, with D possibly being TRBD1 (6 bases). The V end was cut by 6 bases, the J end by 6 bases, with 12 bases between. CDR3 length equals 13 residues. Germline V gene sequence: CDR1 SNHLY, CDR2 FYNNEI. CDR3 residues: CASRDDRTQPQHF. For the CDR3, the DNA is TGTGCCAGCAGAGACGACAGGACTCAGCCCCAGCATTTT.

V gene TRBV4-2 combines with J gene TRBJ2-7; 9 bases are a match to TRBD1. The V gene's germline CDR1 is LGHNA and CDR2 YNFKEQ. Unmatched junction bases numbered 13, after V lost 4 bases and J lost 6 bases. The CDR3 runs to 16 residues. Here the CDR3 DNA reads TGTGCCAGCAGCCCACTACGGACAGGGGAGGGTGGCGAGCAGTACTTC. Protein: CASSPLRTGEGGEQYF.

At least ten counts were recorded for this clonotype. The chain carries TRBV7-2 and TRBJ1-3, with 8 nucleotides matching TRBD1. The length of the CDR3 is 15 residues. The V gene's germline CDR1 is SGHTA and CDR2 FQGNSA. The trim removed 4 bases at V and 2 bases at J, leaving 4 bases unmatched. As DNA, the CDR3 is TGTGCCAGCAGCTCAATGGACAGGGCTGGAAACACCATATATTTT. It is translated as CASSSMDRAGNTIYF.